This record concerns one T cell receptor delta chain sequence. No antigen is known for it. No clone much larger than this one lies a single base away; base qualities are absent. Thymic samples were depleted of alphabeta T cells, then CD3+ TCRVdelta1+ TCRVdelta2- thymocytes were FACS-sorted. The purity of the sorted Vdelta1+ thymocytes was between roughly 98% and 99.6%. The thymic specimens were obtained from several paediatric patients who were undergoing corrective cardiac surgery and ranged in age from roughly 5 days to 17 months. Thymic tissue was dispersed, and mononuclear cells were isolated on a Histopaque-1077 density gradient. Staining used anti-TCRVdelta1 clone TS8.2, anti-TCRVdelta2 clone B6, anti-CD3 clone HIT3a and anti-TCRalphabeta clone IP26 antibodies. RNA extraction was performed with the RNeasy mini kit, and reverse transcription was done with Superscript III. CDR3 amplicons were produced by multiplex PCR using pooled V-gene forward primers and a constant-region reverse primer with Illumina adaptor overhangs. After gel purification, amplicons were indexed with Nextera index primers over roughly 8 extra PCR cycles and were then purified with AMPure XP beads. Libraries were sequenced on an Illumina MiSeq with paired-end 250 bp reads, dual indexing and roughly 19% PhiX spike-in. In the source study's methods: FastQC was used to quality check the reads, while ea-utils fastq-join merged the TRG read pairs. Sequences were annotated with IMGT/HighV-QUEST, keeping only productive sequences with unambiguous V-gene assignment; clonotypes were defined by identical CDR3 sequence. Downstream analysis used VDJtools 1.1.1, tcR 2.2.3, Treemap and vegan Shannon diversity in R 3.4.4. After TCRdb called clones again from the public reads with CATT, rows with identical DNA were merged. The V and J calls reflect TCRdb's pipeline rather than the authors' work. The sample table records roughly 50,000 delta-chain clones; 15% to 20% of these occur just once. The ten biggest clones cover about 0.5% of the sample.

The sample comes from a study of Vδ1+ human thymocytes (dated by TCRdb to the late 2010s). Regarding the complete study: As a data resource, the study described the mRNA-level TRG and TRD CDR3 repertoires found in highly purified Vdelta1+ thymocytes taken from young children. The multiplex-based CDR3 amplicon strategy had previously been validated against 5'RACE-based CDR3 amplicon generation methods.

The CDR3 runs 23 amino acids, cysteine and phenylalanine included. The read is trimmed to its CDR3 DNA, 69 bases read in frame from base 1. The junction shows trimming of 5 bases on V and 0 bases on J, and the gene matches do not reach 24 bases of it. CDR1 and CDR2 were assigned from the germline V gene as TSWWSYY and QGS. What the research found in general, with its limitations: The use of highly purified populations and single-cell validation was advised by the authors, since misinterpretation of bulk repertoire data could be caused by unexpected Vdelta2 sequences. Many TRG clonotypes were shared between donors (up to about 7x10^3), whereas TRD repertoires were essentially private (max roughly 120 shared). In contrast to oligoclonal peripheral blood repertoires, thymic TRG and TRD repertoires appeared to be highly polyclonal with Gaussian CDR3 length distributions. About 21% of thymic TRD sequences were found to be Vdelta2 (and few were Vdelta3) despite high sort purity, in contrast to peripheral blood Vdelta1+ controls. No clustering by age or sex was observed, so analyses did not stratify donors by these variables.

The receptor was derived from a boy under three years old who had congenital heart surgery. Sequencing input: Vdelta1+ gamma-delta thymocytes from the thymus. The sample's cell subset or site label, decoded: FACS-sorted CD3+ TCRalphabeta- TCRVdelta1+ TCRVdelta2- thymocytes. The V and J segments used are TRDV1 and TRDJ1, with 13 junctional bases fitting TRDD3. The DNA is TGTGCTCTTGGGCCTTCCTACGTCGGTTCATACTGGGGGATACGTGGGTACACCGATAAACTCATCTTT. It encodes CALGPSYVGSYWGIRGYTDKLIF.